Listed here is a single TCR beta chain. Its antigen is still unknown. Amplification of TCR beta CDR3 regions used RNA as the template. HTBI primers were used for first-round RT-PCR of the TCR CDR3. TCRdb analysed the multiplex PCR reads with MiXCR anew, one entry per CDR3 protein. The sample lists 500,000 to 800,000 distinct CDR3 sequences, 45% occurring once. Germline CDR1 is SNHLY and CDR2 is FYNNEI. This CDR3 spans 14 amino acids. Trimming took 3 bases from V and 3 from J, leaving 9 bases between them. This record comes from a study of T cells in Graves' hyperthyroidism and ophthalmopathy. General observations from the study: Clonotypes that were expanded in thyroid above 0.001 mostly appeared in blood too.

The sequenced sample was peripheral blood or thyroid tissue (not recorded which). This clonotype was obtained from an adult man with Graves' disease, either hyperthyroidism or ophthalmopathy (not recorded which). This sequence joins TRBV2 and TRBJ1-5, with D hard to call. The CDR3 coding sequence is TGTGCCAGCAGTGACAAAGGGTCCAATCAGCCCCAGCATTTT. Protein sequence: CASSDKGSNQPQHF.